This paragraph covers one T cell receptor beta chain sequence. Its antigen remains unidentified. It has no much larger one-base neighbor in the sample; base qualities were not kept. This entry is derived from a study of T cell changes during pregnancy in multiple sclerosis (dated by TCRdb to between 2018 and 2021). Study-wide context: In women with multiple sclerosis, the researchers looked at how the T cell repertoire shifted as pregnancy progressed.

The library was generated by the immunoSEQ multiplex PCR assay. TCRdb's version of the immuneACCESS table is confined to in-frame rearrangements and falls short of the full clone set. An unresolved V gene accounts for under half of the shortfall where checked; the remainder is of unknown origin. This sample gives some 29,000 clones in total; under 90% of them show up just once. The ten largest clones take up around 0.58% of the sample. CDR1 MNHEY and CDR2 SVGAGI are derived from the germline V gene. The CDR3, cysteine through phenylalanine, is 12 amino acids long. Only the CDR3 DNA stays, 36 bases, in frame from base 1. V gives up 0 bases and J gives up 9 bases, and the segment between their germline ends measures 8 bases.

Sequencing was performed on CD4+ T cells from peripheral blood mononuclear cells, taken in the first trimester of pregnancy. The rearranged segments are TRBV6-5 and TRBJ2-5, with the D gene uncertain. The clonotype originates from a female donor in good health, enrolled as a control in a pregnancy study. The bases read TGTGCCAGCAGTTACTCGGGCCAGCCCCAGTACTTC. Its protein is CASSYSGQPQYF.